This note documents a single T cell receptor (beta chain) sequence. Its specificity is not known. Alongside a J-beta primer mix, a sample-barcoded 5' primer served in a second PCR lasting about 7 to 11 cycles. Each cDNA molecule was tagged by a template-switch adaptor that had 12 random nucleotides. In TCRdb, the 5' RACE reads were re-called with MiXCR into one record per CDR3 protein. The sample holds some 1,500,000 distinct CDR3 sequences; roughly 43% are singletons and the top ten take under 5%. The sample comes from a study of blood T cells in healthy people across ages. Whole-study results and caveats: Estimates of total diversity, which came from one million sequenced T cells, were considered to be underestimates. Diversity of TCR beta per million T cells declined in a roughly linear way with age.

This CDR3 is built from 14 residues. Trimming took off 6 bases at V and 8 bases at J, with 21 bases between the two ends. Germline assignment: CDR1 DFQATT and CDR2 SNEGSKA (reference sequence). Sequenced input: blood. The TCR comes from a woman younger than 35 in good health. J is TRBJ2-3 and V is TRBV20-1, with D maybe TRBD1 (5 bases). Here the CDR3 DNA reads TGCAGTGCGAAGGGGCCATCGGTACAGGCTACGCAGTATTTT. Amino acids: CSAKGPSVQATQYF.